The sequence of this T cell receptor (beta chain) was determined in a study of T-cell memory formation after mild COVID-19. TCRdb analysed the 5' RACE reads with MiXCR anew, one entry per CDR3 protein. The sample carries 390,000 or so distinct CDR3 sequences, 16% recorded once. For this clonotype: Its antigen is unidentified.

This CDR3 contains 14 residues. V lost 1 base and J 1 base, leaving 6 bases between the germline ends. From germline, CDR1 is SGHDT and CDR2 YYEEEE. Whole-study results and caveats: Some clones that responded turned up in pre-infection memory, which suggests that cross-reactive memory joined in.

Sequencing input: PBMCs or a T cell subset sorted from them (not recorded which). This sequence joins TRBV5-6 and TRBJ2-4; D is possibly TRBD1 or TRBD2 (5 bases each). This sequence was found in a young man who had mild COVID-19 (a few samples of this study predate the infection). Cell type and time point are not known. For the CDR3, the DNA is TGTGCCAGCAGCTTGTGGGGGGCCAAAAACATTCAGTACTTC. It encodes CASSLWGAKNIQYF.